These T cell receptor beta chains were read from a single sample in a study of technical replicates of blood from a handful of donors. Data came from immunoSEQ multiplex PCR; TCRdb stores just in-frame clones and leaves some out. The table shows tens of thousands of clones, with 90% to 95% occurring only once. Sequenced: T cells isolated from PBMCs. These receptors all come from a human donor in good health. Both conserved end residues are part of each CDR3. D genes are given only for firm matches. The size field is filled for only some rows; it gives once, few, many or a size class.

-	TRBV9	TRBJ2-7	-	TGTGCCAGCAGCGTGGGTGTTGCGGGAAGAGCCGAGCAGTACTTC	CASSVGVAGRAEQYF
-	TRBV2	TRBJ2-5	-	TGTGCCAGCAGTCCCCAGACAGGATCCTGGGAGACCCAGTACTTC	CASSPQTGSWETQYF
-	TRBV6-1	TRBJ1-5	-	TGTGCCAGCAGTGATTCGGGATCCCAGCCCCAGCATTTT	CASSDSGSQPQHF
-	TRBV9	TRBJ1-4	TRBD1	TGTGCCAGCAGCCTCGGACAGGGGGGTAATGAAAAACTGTTTTTT	CASSLGQGGNEKLFF
-	TRBV4-1	TRBJ2-7	-	TGCGCCAGCAGCCTTTCTCTTAGCTCCTACGAGCAGTACTTC	CASSLSLSSYEQYF
few	TRBV27	TRBJ2-3	TRBD2	TGTGCCACTAGCGGGAGGGTGGTCGATACGCAGTATTTT	CATSGRVVDTQYF
-	TRBV27	TRBJ1-2	TRBD1	TGTGCCAGCAGTTTGTCCAGGGGGCAATGGGGCTACACCTTC	CASSLSRGQWGYTF
-	TRBV18	TRBJ2-5	-	TGTGCCAGCTCACCACCGCCCAGGGGTGGAGAGACCCAGTACTTC	CASSPPPRGGETQYF
-	TRBV6-1	TRBJ2-2	-	TGTGCCAGCAGTGTACGGTTAACAGGGATGGTTACCGGGGAGCTGTTTTTT	CASSVRLTGMVTGELFF
-	TRBV2	TRBJ2-3	TRBD2	TGTGCCAGCAGTGTTGCGACTAGCGGGAGTTTCTCAGATACGCAGTATTTT	CASSVATSGSFSDTQYF
-	TRBV10-3	TRBJ2-1	-	TGTGCCATCAGTGCACTAGTACGATACAATGAGCAGTTCTTC	CAISALVRYNEQFF
-	TRBV6-6	TRBJ1-2	TRBD1	TGTGCCAGCAGACCGGACAGGGGAGGCGGCGGCTACACCTTC	CASRPDRGGGGYTF
-	TRBV7-2	TRBJ2-1	TRBD1	TGTGCCAGCAGCTACAGGGGGAGCCAGTTCTTC	CASSYRGSQFF
-	TRBV11-1	TRBJ1-2	-	TGTGCCAGCAGCTTAGGTGGAGGGCTCTATGGCTACACCTTC	CASSLGGGLYGYTF
-	TRBV5-1	TRBJ1-1	-	TGCGCCAGCAGCCCATTCGGGAGTACTGAAGCTTTCTTT	CASSPFGSTEAFF
-	TRBV28	TRBJ2-1	TRBD2	TGTGCCAGCAGTTTTCTCCCTAGCGGGAACAATGAGCAGTTCTTC	CASSFLPSGNNEQFF
-	TRBV19	TRBJ1-5	TRBD1	TGTGCCAGTAGTATGGAGACAGGGGGCTTCGGTAGCAATCAGCCCCAGCATTTT	CASSMETGGFGSNQPQHF
-	TRBV5-4	TRBJ1-1	-	TGTGCCAGCAGCTTTCGGGGAGGGGGCACTGAAGCTTTCTTT	CASSFRGGGTEAFF
-	TRBV7-2	TRBJ1-1	TRBD1	TGTGCCAGCAGCTTAGGGACAGGGTTTTCTGAAGCTTTCTTT	CASSLGTGFSEAFF
-	TRBV28	TRBJ1-1	TRBD1	TGTGCCAGCAGTTTTTGGGGACAGGGCGATTGGAACACTGAAGCTTTCTTT	CASSFWGQGDWNTEAFF
-	TRBV9	TRBJ2-1	-	TGTGCCAGCAGCGTAGCTTATCGCGGTCCGGGGGAGCAGTTCTTC	CASSVAYRGPGEQFF
once	TRBV4-1	TRBJ1-1	-	TGCGCCAGCAGCCAGGGAGTGGGGTTAATGGAGGACACTGAAGCTTTCTTT	CASSQGVGLMEDTEAFF
-	TRBV7-8	TRBJ2-6	-	TGTGCCAGCAGCTTATACCCTAAAGCCGGGGAGGAGGCCAACGTCCTGACTTTC	CASSLYPKAGEEANVLTF
-	TRBV5-1	TRBJ2-2	-	TGCGCCAGCATCGAGGGTGGAACCGGGGAGCTGTTTTTT	CASIEGGTGELFF
-	TRBV11-3	TRBJ1-4	TRBD1	TGTGCCAGCAGCCGGGGACAGGGGGGTGAAAAACTGTTTTTT	CASSRGQGGEKLFF
-	TRBV2	TRBJ2-5	-	TGTGCCAGCAGGAGTATGTTGGAGACCCAGTACTTC	CASRSMLETQYF
-	TRBV6-6	TRBJ2-1	-	TGTGCCAGCAGTTCGCCCGGGACAAGCAATGAGCAGTTCTTC	CASSSPGTSNEQFF
-	TRBV10-3	TRBJ2-7	-	TGTGCCACCCGTTGGAAGGAGGGTGGGCTTTACGAGCAGTACTTC	CATRWKEGGLYEQYF
-	TRBV11-2	TRBJ1-6	-	TGTGCCAGCAGCCGGACACAGGGAGCGGCCCTCCACTTT	CASSRTQGAALHF
-	TRBV29-1	TRBJ1-1	-	TGCAGCGTTGAGTACAGGGCGAACACTGAAGCTTTCTTT	CSVEYRANTEAFF
-	TRBV27	TRBJ2-3	TRBD2	TGTGCCAGCAGTTTAGGTCGGGGGGGTACAGATACGCAGTATTTT	CASSLGRGGTDTQYF
-	TRBV28	TRBJ1-1	TRBD1	TGTGCCAGCAGTTACGACAGGGAATCCCGCACTGAAGCTTTCTTT	CASSYDRESRTEAFF
-	TRBV6-4	TRBJ2-7	-	TGTGCCAGCAGTGACCCATCTACGGGAGTGAGGGAGCAGTACTTC	CASSDPSTGVREQYF
-	TRBV7-9	TRBJ2-1	-	TGTGCCGGAGCCGGGGGAGAGCAGTTCTTC	CAGAGGEQFF
-	TRBV9	TRBJ1-2	-	TGTGCCAGCAGCGTGACAGGAAATTATGGCTACACCTTC	CASSVTGNYGYTF
-	TRBV9	TRBJ2-7	-	TGTGCCAGCAGCATAGGGAGTGGCTACGAGCAGTACTTC	CASSIGSGYEQYF
-	TRBV9	TRBJ2-1	-	TGTGCCAGCAGCGTAGCTGATGGGACTCCATATGAGCAGTTCTTC	CASSVADGTPYEQFF
-	TRBV29-1	TRBJ1-5	-	TGCAGCGTTGAAGACAGGGTAGGTCAGCCCCAGCATTTT	CSVEDRVGQPQHF
few	TRBV19	TRBJ1-5	TRBD1	TGTGCCAGTTCCCAGGGGGCCTCAGGCAATCAGCCCCAGCATTTT	CASSQGASGNQPQHF
-	TRBV4-2	TRBJ2-1	TRBD2	TGTGCCAGCAGCCAAGAGACTAGCGGGAGGTACAATGAGCAGTTCTTC	CASSQETSGRYNEQFF
-	TRBV7-3	TRBJ2-1	-	TGTGCCAGCAGCACGATGGGACTGTATTACAATGAGCAGTTCTTC	CASSTMGLYYNEQFF
few	TRBV29-1	TRBJ1-1	-	TGCAGCGCCAACCCAGATGACACTGAAGCTTTCTTT	CSANPDDTEAFF